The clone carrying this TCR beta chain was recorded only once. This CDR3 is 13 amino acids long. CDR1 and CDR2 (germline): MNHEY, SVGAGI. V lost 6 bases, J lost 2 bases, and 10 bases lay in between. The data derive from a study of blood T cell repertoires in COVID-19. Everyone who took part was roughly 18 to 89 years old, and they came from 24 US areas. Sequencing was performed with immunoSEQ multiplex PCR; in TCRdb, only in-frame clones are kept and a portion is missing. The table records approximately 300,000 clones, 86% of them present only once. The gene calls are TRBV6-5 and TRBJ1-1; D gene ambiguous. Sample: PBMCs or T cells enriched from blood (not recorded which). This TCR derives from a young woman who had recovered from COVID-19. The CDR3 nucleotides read TGTGCCAGCAGCCTTACACAAAACACTGAAGCTTTCTTT. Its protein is CASSLTQNTEAFF.